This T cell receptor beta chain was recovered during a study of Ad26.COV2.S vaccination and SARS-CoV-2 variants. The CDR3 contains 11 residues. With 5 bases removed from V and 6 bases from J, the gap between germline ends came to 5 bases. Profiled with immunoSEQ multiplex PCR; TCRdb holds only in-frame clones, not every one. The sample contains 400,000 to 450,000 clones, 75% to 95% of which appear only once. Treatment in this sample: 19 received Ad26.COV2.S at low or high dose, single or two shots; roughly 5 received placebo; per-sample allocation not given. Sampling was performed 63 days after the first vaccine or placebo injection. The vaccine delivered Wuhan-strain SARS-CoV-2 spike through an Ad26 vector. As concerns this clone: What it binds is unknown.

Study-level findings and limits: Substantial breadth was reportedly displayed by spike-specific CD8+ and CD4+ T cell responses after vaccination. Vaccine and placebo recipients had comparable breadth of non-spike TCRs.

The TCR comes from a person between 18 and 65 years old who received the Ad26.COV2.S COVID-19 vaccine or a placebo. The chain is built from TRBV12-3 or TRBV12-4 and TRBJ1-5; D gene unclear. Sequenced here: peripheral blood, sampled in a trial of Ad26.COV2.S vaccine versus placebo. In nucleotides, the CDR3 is TGTGCCAGCAGTAGAGGTCAGCCCCAGCATTTT. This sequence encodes CASSRGQPQHF.